This TCR beta chain was found in a study of T cell responses to AZD1222 COVID-19 vaccine. On the study more broadly: Pooled in the analysis were second doses at about 4 or about 12 weeks.

Germline V lookup: CDR1 PRHDT, CDR2 FYEKMQ (reference sequence). CDR3 length: 12 residues. Trimming took 5 bases from V and 5 from J, leaving 6 bases between them. Details on this clone: The antigen remains unidentified.

General observations from the study: Samples come after the peak T cell response, not at day 14. Targeting of unmutated variant regions was reportedly seen in nearly half of spike-specific TCRs. Compared with day 0, the breadth and depth of the Spike-specific TCR repertoire rose significantly after two doses of AZD1222.

Measured with immunoSEQ multiplex PCR; TCRdb has only the in-frame clones, and not every one. The table records over 100,000 clones, about 90% of them present only once. This chain joins TRBV13 and TRBJ1-4; no reliable D call. The TCR sequence derives from an adult in good health. Sample: peripheral blood, taken on day 0 of AZD1222 vaccination. The CDR3 nucleotides are TGTGCCAGCAGCGTCTCGAATGAAAAACTGTTTTTT. Protein: CASSVSNEKLFF. The whole variable domain, remainder taken from reference TRBV13 and TRBJ1-4, is AAGVIQSPRHLIKEKRETATLKCYPIPRHDTVYWYQQGPGQDPQFLISFYEKMQSDKGSIPDRFSAQQFSDYHSELNMSSLELGDSALYFCASSVSNEKLFFGSGTQLSVL.